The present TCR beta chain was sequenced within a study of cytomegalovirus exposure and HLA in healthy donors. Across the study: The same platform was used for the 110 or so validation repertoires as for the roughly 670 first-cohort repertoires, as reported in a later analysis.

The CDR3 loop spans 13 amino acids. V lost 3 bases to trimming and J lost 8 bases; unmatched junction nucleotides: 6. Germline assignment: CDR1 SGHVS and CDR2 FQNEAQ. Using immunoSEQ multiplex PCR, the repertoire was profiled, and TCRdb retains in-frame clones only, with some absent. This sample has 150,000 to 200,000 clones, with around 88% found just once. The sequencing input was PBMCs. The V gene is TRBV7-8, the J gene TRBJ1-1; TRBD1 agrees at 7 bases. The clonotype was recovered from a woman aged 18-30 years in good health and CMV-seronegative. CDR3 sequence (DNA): TGTGCCAGCAGCTTGTATGGGACAGCCGAAGCTTTCTTT. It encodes CASSLYGTAEAFF.